The 15 T cell receptor beta chains presented below share a single source sample, sequenced in a study of blood T cell repertoires in COVID-19. The table came from immunoSEQ multiplex PCR; TCRdb's copy has only in-frame clones and leaves some out. The table includes tens of thousands of clones, roughly 84% detected once. The material sequenced was peripheral blood. The receptors originated from a man older than 75 with acute or convalescent COVID-19.

The genes are TRBV2 and TRBJ2-3; D perhaps matches TRBD1 (6 bases). The CDR3 extends over 16 amino acids. The V gene lost 2 bases and the J gene lost 2 bases, with 14 bases spanning the gap. Germline V lookup: CDR1 SNHLY, CDR2 FYNNEI. The DNA for the CDR3 is TGTGCCAGCAGTGAACTAGGGCAGGGGAACACAGATACGCAGTATTTT. It codes for CASSELGQGNTDTQYF.

V usage is TRBV10-2 and J usage is TRBJ2-5, with D unclear. The germline gives CDR1 WSHSY, CDR2 SAAADI. Trimming shortened V by 4 bases and J by 1 base, and 7 bases separated the two germline ends. The CDR3 contains 13 residues. The CDR3 region is CASSVTSQETQYF. The CDR3 DNA sequence: TGCGCCAGCAGTGTAACCAGCCAAGAGACCCAGTACTTC.

The chain has TRBV14 and TRBJ1-1; 7 positions agree with TRBD1. Trimming cost V 1 base and J 1 base; bases outside gene matches: 3. CDR3 length: 15 residues. Germline V CDR1 and CDR2: SGHDN, FVKESK. The CDR3 DNA follows: TGTGCCAGCAGCCAAGTTACAGGGGCGAACACTGAAGCTTTCTTT. It translates to CASSQVTGANTEAFF.

The chain couples TRBV6-5 to TRBJ1-4; TRBD1 might be the D (5 bases). Deletions cut 0 bases from V and 5 bases from J, with 10 bases between. In germline, CDR1 is MNHEY, CDR2 SVGAGI. The CDR3 is made up of 15 amino acids. CDR3 sequence: CASSYSSRTNEKLFF. The CDR3 coding sequence is TGTGCCAGCAGTTACTCGAGTAGGACAAATGAAAAACTGTTTTTT.

The chain uses TRBV7-6 and TRBJ2-3; unclear D gene. The CDR3 spans 12 residues. V was pared by 2 bases and J by 5 bases, with 5 bases between. Germline V gives CDR1 SGHVS, CDR2 FNYEAQ. The chain's CDR3 is CASSLYLDTQYF. The DNA of the CDR3 is TGTGCCAGCAGCTTATATTTAGATACGCAGTATTTT.

J is TRBJ2-3 and V is TRBV6-5, with a tentative D call TRBD2 (7 bases). Trimming took 2 bases from V and 2 from J, leaving 14 bases between them. Germline values: CDR1 MNHEY, CDR2 SVGAGI. This CDR3 is built from 16 residues. CDR3: CASSYSGTLNTDTQYF. The CDR3 coding sequence is TGTGCCAGCAGTTACAGCGGGACACTTAACACAGATACGCAGTATTTT.

The CDR3 is CASSLYTGGPSDTQYF. As DNA, the CDR3 is TGTGCCAGCAGTTTATATACGGGAGGGCCCTCGGATACGCAGTATTTT. The genes are TRBV27 and TRBJ2-3; TRBD2 matches at 8 bases. The CDR3 is 16 residues long. Per the germline V gene, CDR1 is MNHEY and CDR2 is SMNVEV (reference sequence). The V and J ends lost 1 base and 6 bases, in that order; junction bases with no gene match: 9.

The chain recombines TRBV11-2 with TRBJ1-4; 9 bases map to TRBD1. Germline CDR1 and CDR2: SGHAT and FQNNGV. There are 14 residues in the CDR3. The V and J ends lost 5 bases and 7 bases, in that order; junction bases with no gene match: 5. The CDR3 is CASSRQGGSEKLFF. The CDR3 nucleotides read TGTGCCAGCAGCCGACAGGGGGGAAGTGAAAAACTGTTTTTT.

This clone was counted only a few times. The rearrangement links TRBV10-2 to TRBJ2-7; maybe TRBD1 (6 bases). Trimming stripped 8 bases from V and 4 bases from J, with 24 bases between. CDR1 WSHSY and CDR2 SAAADI come from the germline V gene. This CDR3 is 16 amino acids long. CDR3 residues: CASGQTGVLPIYEQYF. CDR3 DNA: TGCGCCAGCGGGCAGACAGGCGTACTGCCTATTTACGAGCAGTACTTC.

There are a few counts of this clone. This chain links TRBV3-1 (or the pseudogene TRBV3-2) with TRBJ2-2, with TRBD1 matching over 7 bases. The CDR3 consists of 21 residues. Trimming removed 3 bases from V and 8 bases from J; junction bases left unmatched: 27. From germline, CDR1 is LGHDT and CDR2 YNNKEL (reference sequence). The CDR3 DNA is TGTGCCAGCAGCCATAAAGATCGACAGGGATTTGGCTATCTTACATCGGGGGAGCTGTTTTTT. It is translated as CASSHKDRQGFGYLTSGELFF.

This clone has just a few counts. The chain joins TRBV7-2 to TRBJ2-5; D call uncertain. CDR3 length equals 14 residues. Germline V gene lookup returns CDR1 SGHTA and CDR2 FQGNSA. Trimming removed 5 bases from V and 2 bases from J, with 12 bases in between. The CDR3: CASSPSNDQETQYF. The CDR3 DNA is TGTGCCAGCAGCCCCTCTAATGATCAAGAGACCCAGTACTTC.

This clone showed up just once. The chain links TRBV9 to TRBJ2-1; 11 bases are shared with TRBD2. The germline gives CDR1 SGDLS, CDR2 YYNGEE. CDR3 length: 21 amino acids. V trimming: 1 base; J trimming: 6 bases; junction bases outside the gene matches: 21. The CDR3 nucleotides read TGTGCCAGCAGCGTATCCCTGCCCGACCGAAATAGCGGGGGGGCACTCAATGAGCAGTTCTTC. Residues: CASSVSLPDRNSGGALNEQFF.

The rearrangement uses TRBV20-1 and TRBJ2-3; no clear D gene. V lost 3 bases, J lost 4 bases, and 5 bases lay in between. Germline V gene sequence: CDR1 DFQATT, CDR2 SNEGSKA (reference sequence). CDR3 size: 11 residues. This chain's CDR3 is CSARSSDTQYF. CDR3 coding DNA: TGCAGTGCTAGGTCCTCAGATACGCAGTATTTT.

CDR3 region: CASSLAGTSADTQYF. In DNA, the CDR3 is TGTGCCAGCTCACTCGCAGGGACTAGCGCAGATACGCAGTATTTT. V usage is TRBV18 and J usage is TRBJ2-3, with TRBD2 matching over 10 bases. With 4 bases clipped from V and 4 bases from J, the junction kept 5 bases outside the gene matches. Germline V gene sequence: CDR1 KGHSH, CDR2 LQKENI. The CDR3 runs 15 residues.

The rearrangement uses TRBV28 and TRBJ1-1; the match to TRBD1 covers 7 bases. The trim removed 4 bases at V and 1 base at J, leaving 0 bases unmatched. The CDR3 runs 13 residues. CDR1 MDHEN and CDR2 SYDVKM come from the germline V gene. The CDR3 DNA sequence: TGTGCCAGCAGTTACAGGGGGAACACTGAAGCTTTCTTT. Amino acids: CASSYRGNTEAFF.